The TCR beta chain under discussion was sequenced for a study of control samples from healthy donors and cancer patients. The table came from immunoSEQ multiplex PCR; TCRdb's copy has only in-frame clones and leaves some out. Among about 180,000 clones listed, about 90% were seen once. This clone was observed once. V was shortened by 2 bases and J by 0 bases, with 11 bases between the two germline ends. The CDR3 loop spans 16 amino acids. CDR1 and CDR2 from the germline V gene are MNHEY and SVGAGI. Sequencing used blood. The sequence was collected from a woman between 50 and 59 years old in good health. J is TRBJ1-5 and V is TRBV6-5; TRBD1 might be the D (5 bases). The CDR3: CASSYLRDLSNQPQHF. CDR3 DNA sequence: TGTGCCAGCAGTTACCTCCGGGACCTTAGCAATCAGCCCCAGCATTTT.